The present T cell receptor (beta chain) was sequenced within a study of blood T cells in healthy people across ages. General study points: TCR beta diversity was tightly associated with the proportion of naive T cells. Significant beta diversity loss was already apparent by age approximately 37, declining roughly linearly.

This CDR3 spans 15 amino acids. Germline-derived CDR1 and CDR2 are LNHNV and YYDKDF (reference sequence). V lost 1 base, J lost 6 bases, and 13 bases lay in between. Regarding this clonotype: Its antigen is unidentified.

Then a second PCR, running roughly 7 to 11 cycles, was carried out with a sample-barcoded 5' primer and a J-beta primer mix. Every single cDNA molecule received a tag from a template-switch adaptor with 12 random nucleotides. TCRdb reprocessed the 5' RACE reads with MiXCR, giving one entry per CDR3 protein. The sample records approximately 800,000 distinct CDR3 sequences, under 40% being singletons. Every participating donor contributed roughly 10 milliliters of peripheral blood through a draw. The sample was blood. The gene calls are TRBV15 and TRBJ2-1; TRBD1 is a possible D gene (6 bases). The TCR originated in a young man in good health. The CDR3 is CATSRVLQGFNEQFF. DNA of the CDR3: TGTGCCACCAGCAGAGTCTTACAGGGTTTCAATGAGCAGTTCTTC.